The next 32 T cell receptor beta chains were all read from a single sample in a study of blood T cell repertoires in COVID-19. Produced via immunoSEQ multiplex PCR; TCRdb's table is partial and in-frame only. The data hold 250,000 to 300,000 clones, with approximately 88% observed a single time. The specimen was peripheral blood. The receptors originated from a woman in her 70s with COVID-19, enrolled during active disease.

This rearrangement joins TRBV2 to TRBJ1-5; D not certain. The length of the CDR3 is 14 residues. V was trimmed by 3 bases and J by 5 bases, leaving 11 bases between them. Germline V gene sequence: CDR1 SNHLY, CDR2 FYNNEI. The CDR3 loop is CASSDRRMDQPQHF. The DNA for the CDR3 is TGTGCCAGCAGTGATCGGAGGATGGATCAGCCCCAGCATTTT.

The genes are TRBV27 and TRBJ2-5; weak D call: TRBD2 (7 bases). This CDR3 region has 14 residues. V was shortened by 7 bases and J by 5 bases, with 17 bases between the two germline ends. Germline V lookup: CDR1 MNHEY, CDR2 SMNVEV (reference sequence). CDR3 region: CASKGGTSGETQYF. In DNA form, the CDR3 reads TGTGCCAGCAAGGGGGGGACCTCAGGTGAGACCCAGTACTTC.

This chain connects TRBV25-1 to TRBJ2-3, with 14 bases lining up with TRBD2. This CDR3 region has 16 residues. J lost 4 bases, V lost 3 bases, and 3 bases had no gene match. Germline-derived CDR1 and CDR2 are MGHDK and SYGVNS. CDR3 nucleotides: TGTGCCAGCAGTGAGGGACTAGCGGGAGTGGCAGATACGCAGTATTTT. Protein sequence: CASSEGLAGVADTQYF.

The rearrangement joins TRBV30 to TRBJ1-2; 8 nucleotides match TRBD1. V lost 2 bases, J lost 11 bases, and 19 bases stayed unmatched. Per germline, CDR1 GTSNPN and CDR2 SVGIG (reference sequence). The CDR3 has 16 amino acids. CDR3 coding DNA: TGTGCCTGGAGTCCCCCTCGGGACAGGCTATTATGGGGGTACACCTTC. Amino acids: CAWSPPRDRLLWGYTF.

V is TRBV6-5 and J is TRBJ2-7, with D perhaps matching TRBD1 (6 bases). V was clipped by 6 bases and J by 6 bases, with 12 bases between them. This CDR3 region has 12 residues. Germline lookup yields CDR1 MNHEY and CDR2 SVGAGI. The chain's CDR3 is CASRRSRGEQYF. CDR3 bases: TGTGCCAGCAGACGAAGCAGGGGCGAGCAGTACTTC.

The rearrangement uses TRBV2 and TRBJ2-3; 13 bases are a match to TRBD2. V lost 5 bases to trimming and J lost 3 bases; unmatched junction nucleotides: 5. Germline V CDR1 and CDR2: SNHLY, FYNNEI. This CDR3 spans 16 amino acids. CDR3 protein: CASSSGTSGKTDTQYF. CDR3 nucleotides: TGTGCCAGCAGTTCGGGGACTAGCGGGAAAACAGATACGCAGTATTTT.

The CDR3 bases are TGTGCCAGCAGCGAGCGGGACAGGGTATACTATGGCTACACCTTC. This translates into CASSERDRVYYGYTF. The J gene is TRBJ1-2, the V gene TRBV5-8, with 9 bases identical to TRBD1. This CDR3 comprises 15 residues. Losses at the gene ends were 4 bases for V and 3 bases for J; bases not matched to a gene: 7. Germline V gene sequence: CDR1 SGHTS, CDR2 YDEGEE.

This chain joins TRBV28 and TRBJ1-2, with 8 bases fitting TRBD1. After removal of 6 bases from V and 14 bases from J, the junction contained 17 bases not matched to a gene. CDR1 MDHEN and CDR2 SYDVKM come from the germline V gene. The CDR3 covers 14 residues. The CDR3 DNA is TGTGCCAGCAGGCCTACGGGACAGGCCCCTTGGGGGACCTTC. Amino acids: CASRPTGQAPWGTF.

The J gene is TRBJ1-6, the V gene TRBV19; 7 positions agree with TRBD1. Germline V CDR1 and CDR2: LNHDA, SQIVND (reference sequence). The CDR3 spans 16 residues. After removal of 0 bases from V and 11 bases from J, the junction contained 10 bases not matched to a gene. The DNA of the CDR3 is TGTGCCAGTAGTATAGAACTCCGACAGGGCCCCGCACCCCTCCACTTT. Its translation: CASSIELRQGPAPLHF.

This chain connects TRBV7-9 to TRBJ2-7; TRBD2 aligns across 11 bases. CDR1 SEHNR and CDR2 FQNEAQ come from the germline V gene (reference sequence). This CDR3 is 16 amino acids long. V lost 1 base and J lost 1; bases outside the gene matches: 3. The CDR3 is CASSLVWTSGSYEQYF. The DNA of the CDR3 is TGTGCCAGCAGCTTAGTATGGACTAGCGGGTCCTACGAGCAGTACTTC.

The chain has TRBV27 and TRBJ2-7; 7 nucleotides line up with TRBD1. The V gene end was trimmed by 1 base and the J gene end by 4 bases; junction bases not matched to a gene: 7. Germline V gene sequence: CDR1 MNHEY, CDR2 SMNVEV (reference sequence). The length of the CDR3 is 15 residues. As DNA, the CDR3 is TGTGCCAGCAGTTTATGCTGGCAGGGGGAGTACGAGCAGTACTTC. This codes for CASSLCWQGEYEQYF.

The chain uses TRBV6-5 and TRBJ1-6; the D gene is possibly TRBD1 (6 bases). CDR1 and CDR2 (germline): MNHEY, SVGAGI. The CDR3 has 15 amino acids. With 2 bases removed from V and 9 bases from J, the gap between germline ends came to 14 bases. The CDR3 DNA follows: TGTGCCAGCAGTTACGGGGGACACCGGACTTCACCCCTCCACTTT. Its protein product is CASSYGGHRTSPLHF.

V gene TRBV5-1 combines with J gene TRBJ2-1; 7 bases agree with TRBD2. V lost 4 bases, J lost 9 bases, and 13 bases stayed unmatched. The length of the CDR3 is 15 residues. Germline values: CDR1 SGHRS, CDR2 YFSETQ. The DNA for the CDR3 is TGCGCCAGCAGCCCCGGGACTACTCTATGGGGTGAGCAGTTCTTC. This codes for CASSPGTTLWGEQFF.

The chain has TRBV5-1 and TRBJ2-7, with 7 bases fitting TRBD2. V was clipped by 0 bases and J by 0 bases; unmatched bases: 9. This CDR3 has 17 amino acids. Germline CDR1 is SGHRS and CDR2 is YFSETQ. The CDR3 DNA is TGCGCCAGCAGCTTGGGGGGAGGGTTGGATCCCTCCTACGAGCAGTACTTC. It encodes CASSLGGGLDPSYEQYF.

The rearrangement joins TRBV19 to TRBJ2-7, with 11 bases that match TRBD2. CDR3 length equals 18 residues. V was clipped by 3 bases and J by 5 bases; unmatched bases: 15. Germline V gene sequence: CDR1 LNHDA, CDR2 SQIVND (reference sequence). The CDR3 loop is CASSMRPPSSGRSHEQYF. The CDR3 coding sequence is TGTGCCAGTAGTATGCGGCCACCGTCTAGCGGGAGGAGCCACGAGCAGTACTTC.

J is TRBJ1-5 and V is TRBV24-1; a possible D gene is TRBD1 (6 bases). This CDR3 has 15 residues. Germline-derived CDR1 and CDR2 are KGHDR and SFDVKD. V was cut by 4 bases and J by 7 bases, with 16 bases left in between. CDR3 in amino acids: CATSDPTGYGQPQHF. CDR3 sequence (DNA): TGTGCCACCAGTGACCCAACAGGGTACGGGCAGCCCCAGCATTTT.

This chain uses TRBV7-2 with TRBJ2-1, with D perhaps TRBD2 (5 bases). The germline V gene encodes CDR1 SGHTA and CDR2 FQGNSA. V was clipped by 8 bases and J by 8 bases, with 16 bases between them. The CDR3 has 13 residues. The CDR3 DNA follows: TGTGCCAGCGCGTTCCGGGAAATCTATGAGCAGTTCTTC. This sequence encodes CASAFREIYEQFF.

This clone was picked up one time. V and J are TRBV7-2 and TRBJ2-7; D is undetermined. The V gene lost 5 bases and the J gene lost 0 bases, with 2 bases spanning the gap. The germline gives CDR1 SGHTA, CDR2 FQGNSA. The CDR3 is 11 amino acids. This CDR3 is CASSLSYEQYF. CDR3 coding DNA: TGTGCCAGCAGCCTCTCCTACGAGCAGTACTTC. The full variable domain, in which reference TRBV7-2 and TRBJ2-7 provide the parts outside the CDR3, is GAGVSQSPSNKVTEKGKDVELRCDPISGHTALYWYRQSLGQGLEFLIYFQGNSAPDKSGLPSDRFSAERTGGSVSTLTIQRTQQEDSAVYLCASSLSYEQYFGPGTRLTVT.

V and J are TRBV18 and TRBJ1-2, with 7 bases that match TRBD1. Germline CDR1 KGHSH, CDR2 LQKENI. The CDR3 length is 13 residues. Trimming at V came to 6 bases and at J to 2 bases, leaving 3 bases not matched to a gene. The CDR3 loop is CASSTDRNYGYTF. CDR3 DNA: TGTGCCAGCTCGACGGACAGGAACTATGGCTACACCTTC.

V usage is TRBV15 and J usage is TRBJ2-1, with TRBD2 matching 7 bases. This CDR3 is 15 amino acids long. Germline V gives CDR1 LNHNV, CDR2 YYDKDF (reference sequence). V trimming: 1 base; J trimming: 9 bases; junction bases outside the gene matches: 9. CDR3 DNA sequence: TGTGCCACCAGCAGAGGCGGCGGGAGCCTAGGTGAGCAGTTCTTC. Its protein is CATSRGGGSLGEQFF.

V and J are TRBV18 and TRBJ1-6; 10 nucleotides line up with TRBD1. Germline V CDR1 and CDR2: KGHSH, LQKENI. The V and J ends lost 4 bases and 9 bases, in that order; junction bases with no gene match: 9. The CDR3 sequence is 16 residues long. The CDR3 region has the DNA TGTGCCAGCTCACGACCGGGACAGGGGCTCGGTTCACCCCTCCACTTT. The encoded protein is CASSRPGQGLGSPLHF.

The V and J genes are TRBV13 and TRBJ2-3, with D uncertain. The ends were cut back, 5 bases at V and 4 bases at J, with 7 bases in the middle. This CDR3 has 12 amino acids. The V gene's germline CDR1 is PRHDT and CDR2 FYEKMQ (reference sequence). CDR3 nucleotide sequence: TGTGCCAGCAGCCCCTCTGCAGATACGCAGTATTTT. Its translation is CASSPSADTQYF.

This clone has a handful of counts. V and J are TRBV27 and TRBJ1-6; a weak D match, TRBD1 (6 bases). In germline, CDR1 is MNHEY, CDR2 SMNVEV (reference sequence). The CDR3 consists of 17 residues. The ends were cut back, 0 bases at V and 10 bases at J, with 19 bases in the middle. The CDR3 DNA is TGTGCCAGCAGTTTATCCTCAAACAGGGTCGCTCGGTCACCCCTCCACTTT. Its translation is CASSLSSNRVARSPLHF.

The chain has TRBV7-9 and TRBJ2-3, with D possibly matching TRBD1 (6 bases). The germline CDR1 and CDR2 sequences are SEHNR and FQNEAQ (reference sequence). The CDR3 is made up of 15 amino acids. V lost 5 bases and J 0 bases, leaving 12 bases between the germline ends. The CDR3 bases are TGTGCCAGCAGCCCCACAGGGTCTAGCACAGATACGCAGTATTTT. It encodes CASSPTGSSTDTQYF.

The chain carries TRBV7-6 and TRBJ2-1; 10 nucleotides line up with TRBD1. Germline V lookup: CDR1 SGHVS, CDR2 FNYEAQ. The CDR3 runs 15 residues. J lost 6 bases, V lost 5 bases, and 7 bases had no gene match. In DNA form, the CDR3 reads TGTGCCAGCAGCCAGGGACAGGGGAATTCCAATGAGCAGTTCTTC. This encodes CASSQGQGNSNEQFF.

The chain uses TRBV3-1 (or the pseudogene TRBV3-2) and TRBJ1-1; possibly TRBD1 for D (6 bases). V dropped 2 bases and J dropped 1 base, with 11 bases sitting between them. The length of the CDR3 is 15 residues. From germline, CDR1 is LGHDT and CDR2 YNNKEL (reference sequence). CDR3 protein: CASSQTGLGNTEAFF. The CDR3 nucleotides are TGTGCCAGCAGCCAAACAGGGTTGGGGAACACTGAAGCTTTCTTT.

This chain joins TRBV20-1 and TRBJ2-7, with 12 bases fitting TRBD2. The CDR3 contains 17 residues. The germline gives CDR1 DFQATT, CDR2 SNEGSKA (reference sequence). V was clipped by 3 bases and J by 3 bases; unmatched bases: 12. The CDR3 protein is CSASFRLAGELGYEQYF. The CDR3 nucleotides read TGCAGTGCTAGTTTTCGACTAGCGGGAGAACTTGGCTACGAGCAGTACTTC.

This chain connects TRBV7-3 to TRBJ2-1; weak D call: TRBD1 (6 bases). V was pared by 6 bases and J by 0 bases, with 12 bases between. Looked up from germline, CDR1 is SGHTA and CDR2 is FQGTGA. The CDR3 consists of 15 residues. The CDR3 here is CASSQQGSSYNEQFF. CDR3 coding DNA: TGTGCCAGCAGTCAACAGGGAAGCTCCTACAATGAGCAGTTCTTC.

This clone was observed a single time. The rearrangement uses TRBV10-3 and TRBJ1-1; no reliable D call. Germline V gene lookup returns CDR1 ENHRY and CDR2 SYGVKD. CDR3 length equals 14 residues. The V and J ends lost 4 bases and 4 bases respectively, with 13 bases between them. This CDR3 is CAISGEGGITEAFF. CDR3 nucleotides: TGTGCCATCAGTGGTGAGGGAGGGATCACTGAAGCTTTCTTT.

This clone showed up just a few times. The chain employs TRBV2 and TRBJ1-6; 8 bases fit TRBD1. V shed 4 bases and J 10 bases; nucleotides not matched to a gene: 6. Germline V CDR1 and CDR2: SNHLY, FYNNEI. This CDR3 is 14 amino acids long. CDR3 sequence reads: CASSGTGGRSPLHF. Written as DNA, the CDR3 is TGTGCCAGCAGTGGCACAGGGGGGCGGTCACCCCTCCACTTT.

The genes are TRBV5-1 and TRBJ1-3; no reliable D call. Trimming left V 3 bases short and J 0 bases short, with 13 bases between. Germline V CDR1 and CDR2: SGHRS, YFSETQ. The CDR3 contains 16 residues. The DNA for the CDR3 is TGCGCCAGCAGCTCGGGAGGTCTGGACTCTGGAAACACCATATATTTT. Its protein product is CASSSGGLDSGNTIYF.

The genes are TRBV7-3 and TRBJ2-1, with D maybe TRBD2 (5 bases). CDR1 SGHTA and CDR2 FQGTGA come from the germline V gene. The CDR3 totals 13 residues. Between the trimmed V and J ends, which lost 4 bases and 7 bases, there was a span of 11 bases. The CDR3 region is CASSSIRGNEQFF. CDR3 DNA: TGTGCCAGCAGCTCTATACGGGGAAATGAGCAGTTCTTC.